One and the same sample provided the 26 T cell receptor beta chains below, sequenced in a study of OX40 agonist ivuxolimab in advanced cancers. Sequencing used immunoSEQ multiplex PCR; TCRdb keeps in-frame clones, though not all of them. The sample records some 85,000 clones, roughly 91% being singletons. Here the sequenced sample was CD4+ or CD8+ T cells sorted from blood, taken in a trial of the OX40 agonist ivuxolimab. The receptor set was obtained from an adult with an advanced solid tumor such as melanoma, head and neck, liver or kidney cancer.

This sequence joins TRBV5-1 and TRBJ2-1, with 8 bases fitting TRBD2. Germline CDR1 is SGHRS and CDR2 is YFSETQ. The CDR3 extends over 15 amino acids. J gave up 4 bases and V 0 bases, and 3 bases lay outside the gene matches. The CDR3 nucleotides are TGCGCCAGCAGCTTGGGGCCTAGCGGGTACAATGAGCAGTTCTTC. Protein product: CASSLGPSGYNEQFF.

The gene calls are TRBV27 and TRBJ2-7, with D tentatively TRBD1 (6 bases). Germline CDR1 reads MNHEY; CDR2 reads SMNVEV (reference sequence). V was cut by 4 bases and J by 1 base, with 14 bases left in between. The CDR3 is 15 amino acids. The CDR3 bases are TGTGCCAGCAGTTCCGCGGGTGGACAGTCCTACGAGCAGTACTTC. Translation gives CASSSAGGQSYEQYF.

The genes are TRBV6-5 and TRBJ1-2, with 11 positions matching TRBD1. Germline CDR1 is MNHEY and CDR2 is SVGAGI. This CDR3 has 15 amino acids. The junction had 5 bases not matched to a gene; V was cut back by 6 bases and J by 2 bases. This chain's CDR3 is CASRGQGALNYGYTF. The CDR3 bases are TGTGCCAGCAGAGGACAGGGGGCCCTAAACTATGGCTACACCTTC.

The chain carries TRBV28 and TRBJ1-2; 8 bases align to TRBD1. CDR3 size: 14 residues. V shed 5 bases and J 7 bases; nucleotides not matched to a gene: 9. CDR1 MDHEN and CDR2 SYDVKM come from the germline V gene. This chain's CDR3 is CASSTGGQKVGYTF. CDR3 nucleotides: TGTGCCAGCAGTACAGGGGGACAGAAGGTTGGCTACACCTTC.

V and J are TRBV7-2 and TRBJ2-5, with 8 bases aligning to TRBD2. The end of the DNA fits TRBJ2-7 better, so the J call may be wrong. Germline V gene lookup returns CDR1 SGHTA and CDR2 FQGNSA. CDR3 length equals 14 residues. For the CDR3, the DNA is TGTGCCAGCAGCCTAACTAGCGGAGACTACGAGCAGTACTTC. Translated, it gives CASSLTSGDYEQYF.

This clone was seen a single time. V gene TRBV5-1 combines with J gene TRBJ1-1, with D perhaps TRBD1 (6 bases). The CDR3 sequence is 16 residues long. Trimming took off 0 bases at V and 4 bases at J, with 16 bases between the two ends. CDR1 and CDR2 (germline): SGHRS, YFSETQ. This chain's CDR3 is CASSLGSGVLGTEAFF. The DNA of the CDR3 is TGCGCCAGCAGCTTGGGGTCAGGGGTCCTGGGCACTGAAGCTTTCTTT. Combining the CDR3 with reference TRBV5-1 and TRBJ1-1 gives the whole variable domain KAGVTQTPRYLIKTRGQQVTLSCSPISGHRSVSWYQQTPGQGLQFLFEYFSETQRNKGNFPGRFSGRQFSNSRSEMNVSTLELGDSALYLCASSLGSGVLGTEAFFGQGTRLTVV.

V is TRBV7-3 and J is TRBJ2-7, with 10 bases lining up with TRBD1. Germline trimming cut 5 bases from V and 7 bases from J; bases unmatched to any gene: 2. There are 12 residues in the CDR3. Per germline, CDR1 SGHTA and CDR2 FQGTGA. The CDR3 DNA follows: TGTGCCAGCAGCCGGGACAGGGGTGAGCAGTACTTC. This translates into CASSRDRGEQYF.

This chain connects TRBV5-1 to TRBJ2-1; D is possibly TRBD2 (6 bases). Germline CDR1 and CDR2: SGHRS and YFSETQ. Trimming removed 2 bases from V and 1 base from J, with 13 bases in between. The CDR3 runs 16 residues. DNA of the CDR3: TGCGCCAGCAGCTTAAGTGTAGGAGGGTCCTACAATGAGCAGTTCTTC. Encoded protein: CASSLSVGGSYNEQFF.

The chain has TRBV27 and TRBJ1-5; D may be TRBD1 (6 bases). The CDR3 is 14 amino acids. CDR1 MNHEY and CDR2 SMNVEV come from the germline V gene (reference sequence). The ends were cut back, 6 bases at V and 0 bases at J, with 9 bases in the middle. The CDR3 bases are TGTGCCAGCAGGATCAGGGGTAGCAATCAGCCCCAGCATTTT. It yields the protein CASRIRGSNQPQHF.

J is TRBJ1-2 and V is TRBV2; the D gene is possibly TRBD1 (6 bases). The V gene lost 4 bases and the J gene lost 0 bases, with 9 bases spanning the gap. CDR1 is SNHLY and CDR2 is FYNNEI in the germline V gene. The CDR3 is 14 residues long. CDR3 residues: CASSAGEPNYGYTF. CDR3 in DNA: TGTGCCAGCAGTGCAGGGGAACCTAACTATGGCTACACCTTC.

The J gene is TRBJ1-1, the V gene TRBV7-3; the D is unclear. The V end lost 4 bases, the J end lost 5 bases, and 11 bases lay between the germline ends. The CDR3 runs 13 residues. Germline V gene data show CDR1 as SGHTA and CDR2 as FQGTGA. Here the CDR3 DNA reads TGTGCCAGCAGCTCGAGCCCGGGAACTGAAGCTTTCTTT. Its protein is CASSSSPGTEAFF. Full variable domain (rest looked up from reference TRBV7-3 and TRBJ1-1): GAGVSQTPSNKVTEKGKYVELRCDPISGHTALYWYRQSLGQGPEFLIYFQGTGAADDSGLPNDRFFAVRPEGSVSTLKIQRTERGDSAVYLCASSSSPGTEAFFGQGTRLTVV.

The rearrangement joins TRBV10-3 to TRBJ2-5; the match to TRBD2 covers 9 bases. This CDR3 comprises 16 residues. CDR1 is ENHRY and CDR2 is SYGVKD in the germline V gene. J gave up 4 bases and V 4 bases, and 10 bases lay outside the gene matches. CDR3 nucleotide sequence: TGTGCCATCAGTGGGGGACTAGCCGGAGTGCTAGAGACCCAGTACTTC. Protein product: CAISGGLAGVLETQYF.

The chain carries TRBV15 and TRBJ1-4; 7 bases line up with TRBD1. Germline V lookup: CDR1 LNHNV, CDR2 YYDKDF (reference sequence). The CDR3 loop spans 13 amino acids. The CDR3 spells CATRGGFREKLFF. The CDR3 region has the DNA TGTGCAACGAGAGGGGGCTTTAGGGAAAAACTGTTTTTT.

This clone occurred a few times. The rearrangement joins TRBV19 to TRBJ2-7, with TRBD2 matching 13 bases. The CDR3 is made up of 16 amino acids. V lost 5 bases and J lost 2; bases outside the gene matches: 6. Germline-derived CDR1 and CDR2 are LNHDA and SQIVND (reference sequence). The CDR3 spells CASSEGLAGDPYEQYF. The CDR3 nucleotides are TGTGCCAGTAGTGAAGGACTAGCGGGAGACCCCTACGAGCAGTACTTC.

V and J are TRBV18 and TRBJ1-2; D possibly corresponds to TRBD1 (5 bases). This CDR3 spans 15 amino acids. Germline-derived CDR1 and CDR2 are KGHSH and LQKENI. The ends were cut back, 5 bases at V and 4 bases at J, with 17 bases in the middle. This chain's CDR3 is CASSSRPGRIYGYTF. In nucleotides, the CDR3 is TGTGCCAGCTCATCCCGACCGGGACGGATCTATGGCTACACCTTC.

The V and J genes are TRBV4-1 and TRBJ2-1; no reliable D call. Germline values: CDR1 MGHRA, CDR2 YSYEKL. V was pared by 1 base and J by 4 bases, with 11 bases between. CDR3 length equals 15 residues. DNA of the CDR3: TGCGCCAGCAGCCAAGGCCCTTATCTGTACAATGAGCAGTTCTTC. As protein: CASSQGPYLYNEQFF.

The CDR3 sequence is CASSYSSSGAYEQYF. The CDR3 DNA reads TGTGCCAGCAGTTACTCGTCTAGCGGGGCTTACGAGCAGTACTTC. The gene calls are TRBV6-6 and TRBJ2-7; 9 bases fit TRBD2. There are 15 residues in the CDR3. The junction had 4 bases not matched to a gene; V was cut back by 0 bases and J by 4 bases. CDR1 is MNHNY, CDR2 SVGAGI, per germline (reference sequence).

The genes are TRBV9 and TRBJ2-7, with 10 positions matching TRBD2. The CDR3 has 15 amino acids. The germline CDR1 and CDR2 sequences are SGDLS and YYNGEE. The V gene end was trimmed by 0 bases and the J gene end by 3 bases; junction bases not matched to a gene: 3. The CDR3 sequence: CASSVAPSGGYEQYF. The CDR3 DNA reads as TGTGCCAGCAGCGTAGCACCTAGCGGGGGCTACGAGCAGTACTTC.

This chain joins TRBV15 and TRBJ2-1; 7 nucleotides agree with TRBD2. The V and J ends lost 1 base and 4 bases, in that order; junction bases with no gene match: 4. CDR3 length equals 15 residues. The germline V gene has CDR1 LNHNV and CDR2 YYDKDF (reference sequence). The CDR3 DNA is TGTGCCACCAGCAGAGGGGCGGGAGAGTACAATGAGCAGTTCTTC. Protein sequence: CATSRGAGEYNEQFF. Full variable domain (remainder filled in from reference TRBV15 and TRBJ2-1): DAMVIQNPRYQVTQFGKPVTLSCSQTLNHNVMYWYQQKSSQAPKLLFHYYDKDFNNEADTPDNFQSRRPNTSFCFLDIRSPGLGDTAMYLCATSRGAGEYNEQFFGPGTRLTVL.

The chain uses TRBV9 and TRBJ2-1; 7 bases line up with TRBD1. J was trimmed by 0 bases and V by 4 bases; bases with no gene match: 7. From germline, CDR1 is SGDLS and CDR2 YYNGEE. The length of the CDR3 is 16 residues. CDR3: CASSSRDRSSYNEQFF. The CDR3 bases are TGTGCCAGCAGCTCCCGGGACAGAAGCTCCTACAATGAGCAGTTCTTC.

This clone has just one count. CDR3: CASSGTSGPRGDTQYF. The CDR3, as DNA: TGTGCCAGCAGCGGGACTAGCGGTCCCAGGGGAGATACGCAGTATTTT. The J gene is TRBJ2-3, the V gene TRBV2; 11 nucleotides align to TRBD2. Germline CDR1 SNHLY, CDR2 FYNNEI. The CDR3 consists of 16 residues. Trimming at V came to 6 bases and at J to 5 bases, leaving 10 bases not matched to a gene.

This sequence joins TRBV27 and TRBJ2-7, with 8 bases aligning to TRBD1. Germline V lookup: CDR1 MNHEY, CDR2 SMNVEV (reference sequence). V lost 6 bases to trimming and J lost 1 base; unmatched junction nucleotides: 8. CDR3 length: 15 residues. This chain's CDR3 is CASSFLGQGSYEQYF. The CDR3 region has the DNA TGTGCCAGCAGCTTCCTCGGACAGGGATCCTACGAGCAGTACTTC.

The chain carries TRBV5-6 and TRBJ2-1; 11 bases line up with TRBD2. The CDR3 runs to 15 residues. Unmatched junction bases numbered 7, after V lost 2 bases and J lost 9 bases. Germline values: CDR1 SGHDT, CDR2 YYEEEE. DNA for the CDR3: TGTGCCAGCAGCTTTCTTAGCGGGAGGGCCCTTGAGCAGTTCTTC. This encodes CASSFLSGRALEQFF.

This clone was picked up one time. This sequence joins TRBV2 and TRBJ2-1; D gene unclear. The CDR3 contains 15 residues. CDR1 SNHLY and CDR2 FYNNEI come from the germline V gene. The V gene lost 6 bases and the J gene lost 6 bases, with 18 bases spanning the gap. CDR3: CASRISSSTTNEQFF. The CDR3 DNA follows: TGTGCCAGCAGAATATCGAGCTCTACCACCAATGAGCAGTTCTTC.

In DNA, the CDR3 is TGCGCCAGCAGCCAAGTTTTTCCTGTATCCTACGAGCAGTACTTC. This translates into CASSQVFPVSYEQYF. The chain carries TRBV4-3 and TRBJ2-7; unclear D gene. The V gene's germline CDR1 is LGHNA and CDR2 YSLEER. CDR3 length equals 15 residues. The V end lost 1 base, the J end lost 1 base, and 11 bases lay between the germline ends.

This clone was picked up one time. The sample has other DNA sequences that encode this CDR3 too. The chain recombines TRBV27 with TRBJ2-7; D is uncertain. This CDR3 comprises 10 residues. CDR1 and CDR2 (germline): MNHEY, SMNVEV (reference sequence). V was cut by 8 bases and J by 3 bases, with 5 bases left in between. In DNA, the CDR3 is TGTGCCAGCGGTCACTACGAGCAGTACTTC. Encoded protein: CASGHYEQYF.